This TCR beta chain was documented in a study of chemoradiotherapy in HPV16-positive cancers. As for the study in general: Candidate HPV-specific T-cell clones and common TCR motifs came from functional assays in a couple of HPV16-positive patients.

The method was immunoSEQ multiplex PCR; TCRdb's version includes in-frame clones alone and lacks a portion of them. The sample yields about 33,000 clones, about 86% seen once. The study, taken as a whole, reports: HPV-specific T cells were functionally defined from only a couple of HPV16-positive patients. For HPV16-positive patients, expanding HPV-responsive T cells associated with longer recurrence-free survival. During treatment, candidate HPV-specific clones and E7-related motifs expanded in tumor.

Trimming removed 4 bases from V and 5 bases from J, with 11 bases in between. Germline CDR1 MNHEY, CDR2 SVGAGI. This CDR3 is built from 13 residues. This clone appeared a few times. Antigen: not known. Here the sequenced sample was blood, taken from a patient who underwent chemoradiotherapy. This sequence joins TRBV6-5 and TRBJ1-1, with D possibly TRBD1 on 5 matching bases. This TCR was sampled from a human donor with HPV-associated anogenital cancer. CDR3 region: CASSLQQETEAFF. CDR3 sequence (DNA): TGTGCCAGCAGTTTACAACAGGAGACTGAAGCTTTCTTT.